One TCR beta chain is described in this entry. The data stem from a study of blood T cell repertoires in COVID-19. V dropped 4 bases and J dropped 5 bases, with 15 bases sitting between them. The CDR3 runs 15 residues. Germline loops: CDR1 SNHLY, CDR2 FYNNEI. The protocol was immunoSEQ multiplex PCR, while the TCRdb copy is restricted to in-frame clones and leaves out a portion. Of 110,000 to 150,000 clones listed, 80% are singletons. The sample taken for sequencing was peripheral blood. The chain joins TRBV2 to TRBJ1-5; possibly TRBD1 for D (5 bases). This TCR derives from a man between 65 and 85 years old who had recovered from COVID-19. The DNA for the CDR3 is TGTGCCAGCAGTGTCACGGGGGTCCGGGATCAGCCCCAGCATTTT. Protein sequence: CASSVTGVRDQPQHF.